This passage covers 8 T cell receptor beta chains from one sample sequenced in a study of blood T cell repertoires in COVID-19. Libraries were prepared by immunoSEQ multiplex PCR; TCRdb keeps only in-frame clonotypes and omits some of them. This sample has 150,000 or so clones, with around 81% found just once. Material: peripheral blood. Every receptor here comes from a man aged 55 to 70 with active or convalescent COVID-19.

The chain has TRBV7-2 and TRBJ2-5, with 11 bases lining up with TRBD2. Trimming at V came to 5 bases and at J to 7 bases, leaving 15 bases not matched to a gene. This CDR3 contains 17 residues. Germline V gene sequence: CDR1 SGHTA, CDR2 FQGNSA. As DNA, the CDR3 is TGTGCCAGCAGCCATCCGACTAGCGGGATGGGGGTCGGGACCCAGTACTTC. Its translation is CASSHPTSGMGVGTQYF.

In this sample, this clone turned up a few times. The gene calls are TRBV19 and TRBJ2-7; 10 bases fit TRBD1. The CDR3 covers 14 residues. V lost 5 bases, J lost 5 bases, and 6 bases stayed unmatched. Germline V gene data show CDR1 as LNHDA and CDR2 as SQIVND (reference sequence). The CDR3 coding sequence is TGTGCCAGTAGTTTCTCCGGGACAGGGGACGAGCAGTACTTC. Amino acid sequence: CASSFSGTGDEQYF.

This clone turned up a few times. This chain joins TRBV7-9 and TRBJ2-1, with a tentative D call TRBD2 (7 bases). V dropped 1 base and J dropped 9 bases, with 19 bases sitting between them. The CDR3 spans 16 residues. The germline V gene encodes CDR1 SEHNR and CDR2 FQNEAQ (reference sequence). CDR3 DNA: TGTGCCAGCAGCTTAGAGTTCGGCGAGGGAGGGGGTGAGCAGTTCTTC. This translates into CASSLEFGEGGGEQFF.

This chain connects TRBV7-3 to TRBJ2-7; 10 nucleotides line up with TRBD1. Per the germline V gene, CDR1 is SGHTA and CDR2 is FQGTGA. The trim removed 5 bases at V and 7 bases at J, leaving 8 bases unmatched. There are 14 residues in the CDR3. The CDR3 DNA sequence: TGTGCCAGCAGCCCCGGGACAGGGGAAAAGGAGCAGTACTTC. Its translation is CASSPGTGEKEQYF.

This clone appeared a few times. The chain employs TRBV11-2 and TRBJ2-2, with TRBD1 matching 7 bases. CDR1 is SGHAT and CDR2 is FQNNGV in the germline V gene. The J segment lost 3 bases and the V segment lost 5 bases, leaving 9 bases of the junction unmatched. The CDR3 contains 16 residues. CDR3 loop: CASSRPRDSYTGELFF. Here the CDR3 DNA reads TGTGCCAGCAGCCGTCCTCGGGACAGTTACACCGGGGAGCTGTTTTTT.

This clone has more than one count but fewer than ten. V usage is TRBV6-4 and J usage is TRBJ2-1; maybe TRBD1 (5 bases). The CDR3 consists of 13 residues. CDR1 is MRHNA and CDR2 is SNTAGT in the germline V gene. The V end was cut by 4 bases, the J end by 8 bases, with 12 bases between. The CDR3 is CASSAGWGYEQFF. The CDR3 DNA sequence: TGTGCCAGCAGTGCCGGTTGGGGCTATGAGCAGTTCTTC.

V and J are TRBV28 and TRBJ2-6; TRBD2 matches 7 bases. Germline-derived CDR1 and CDR2 are MDHEN and SYDVKM. The CDR3 spans 19 residues. V lost 6 bases, J lost 4 bases, and 18 bases stayed unmatched. CDR3 coding DNA: TGTGCCAGCAGGGCGACTTTGGGGAGGGCCCTCCAAGGGGCCAACGTCCTGACTTTC. Protein product: CASRATLGRALQGANVLTF.

Only one count was recorded for this clone. This chain joins TRBV5-6 and TRBJ1-5, with D tentatively TRBD1 (6 bases). V was shortened by 3 bases and J by 2 bases, with 18 bases between the two germline ends. The CDR3 has 17 amino acids. CDR1 is SGHDT, CDR2 YYEEEE, per germline. CDR3 protein: CASSSLGGADRNQPQHF. In nucleotides, the CDR3 is TGTGCCAGCAGCTCCCTAGGGGGGGCGGACCGCAATCAGCCCCAGCATTTT.